The sequence of this T cell receptor beta chain was determined in a study of T-cell reconstitution after alpha-beta-depleted transplantation in children. In its sample, this clonotype was seen many times. For TCRbeta, the library was prepared with unique molecular identifiers. Using its own MiXCR run on the PCR reads, TCRdb lists one record per CDR3 protein. Of some 400,000 distinct CDR3 sequences in the sample, about 20% were seen once. The TCR sequence derives from a human donor who donated a stem cell graft to a child with acute myeloid leukemia. The sample consisted of PBMCs from the stem cell graft donor, taken from the stem cell graft.

The CDR3 reads CATLGPEDGETQYF. For the CDR3, the DNA is TGTGCCACCCTGGGCCCTGAGGACGGAGAGACCCAGTACTTC. This rearrangement joins TRBV6-1 to TRBJ2-5; D is unclear. Germline V gene lookup returns CDR1 MNHNS and CDR2 SASEGT. The V end lost 10 bases, the J end lost 4 bases, and 19 bases lay between the germline ends. This CDR3 spans 14 amino acids.